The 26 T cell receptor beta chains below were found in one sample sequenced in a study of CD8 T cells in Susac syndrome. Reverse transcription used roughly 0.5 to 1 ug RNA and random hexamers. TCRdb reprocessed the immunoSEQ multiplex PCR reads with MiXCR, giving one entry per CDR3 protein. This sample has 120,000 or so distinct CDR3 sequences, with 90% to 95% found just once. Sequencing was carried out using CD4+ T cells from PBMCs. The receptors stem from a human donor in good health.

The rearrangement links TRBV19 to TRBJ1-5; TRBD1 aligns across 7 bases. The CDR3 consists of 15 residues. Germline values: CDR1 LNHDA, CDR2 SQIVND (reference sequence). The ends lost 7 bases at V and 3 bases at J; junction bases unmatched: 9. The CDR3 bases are TGTGCCAGTACTCTACAGGGGTACATCAATCAGCCCCAGCATTTT. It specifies CASTLQGYINQPQHF.

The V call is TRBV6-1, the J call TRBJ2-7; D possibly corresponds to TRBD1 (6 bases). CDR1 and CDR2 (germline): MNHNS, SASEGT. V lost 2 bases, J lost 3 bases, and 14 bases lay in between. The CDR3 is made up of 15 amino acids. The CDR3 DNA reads TGTGCCAGCAGTGAATCCGAGACAGGATACTACGAGCAGTACTTC. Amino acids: CASSESETGYYEQYF.

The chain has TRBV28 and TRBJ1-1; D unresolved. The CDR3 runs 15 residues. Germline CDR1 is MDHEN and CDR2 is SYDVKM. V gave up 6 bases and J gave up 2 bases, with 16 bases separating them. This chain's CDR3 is CASRLPLSPNTEAFF. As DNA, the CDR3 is TGTGCCAGCAGGCTACCCCTATCACCCAACACTGAAGCTTTCTTT. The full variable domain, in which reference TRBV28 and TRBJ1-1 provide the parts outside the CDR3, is DVKVTQSSRYLVKRTGEKVFLECVQDMDHENMFWYRQDPGLGLRLIYFSYDVKMKEKGDIPEGYSVSREKKERFSLILESASTNQTSMYLCASRLPLSPNTEAFFGQGTRLTVV.

The CDR3, as DNA: TGTGCCAGCAGCTTAGAGCGGGTAGTCGGCTACACCTTC. It codes for CASSLERVVGYTF. The genes are TRBV7-2 and TRBJ1-2, with D unresolved. There are 13 residues in the CDR3. CDR1 is SGHTA and CDR2 is FQGNSA in the germline V gene. Deletions cut 1 base from V and 8 bases from J, with 11 bases between.

CDR3 nucleotide sequence: TGTGCCAGCAGTGAAAAGAGGCACCTGAACACCGGGGAGCTGTTTTTT. It encodes CASSEKRHLNTGELFF. The chain has TRBV6-1 and TRBJ2-2, with D hard to call. The CDR3 totals 16 residues. Germline V CDR1 and CDR2: MNHNS, SASEGT. V was cut by 2 bases and J by 1 base, with 11 bases left in between.

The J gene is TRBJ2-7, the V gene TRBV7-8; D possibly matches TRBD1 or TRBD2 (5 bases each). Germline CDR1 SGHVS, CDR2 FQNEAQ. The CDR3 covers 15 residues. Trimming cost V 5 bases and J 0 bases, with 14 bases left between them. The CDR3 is CASSVRDGSSYEQYF. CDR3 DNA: TGTGCCAGCAGCGTCCGGGACGGTAGCTCCTACGAGCAGTACTTC.

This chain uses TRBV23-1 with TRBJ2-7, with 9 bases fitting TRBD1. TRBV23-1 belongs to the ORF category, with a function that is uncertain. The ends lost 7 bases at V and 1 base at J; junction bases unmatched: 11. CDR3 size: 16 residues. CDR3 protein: CASTTGSGTGSYEQYF. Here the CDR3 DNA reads TGCGCCAGCACCACCGGCTCCGGGACAGGGTCCTACGAGCAGTACTTC.

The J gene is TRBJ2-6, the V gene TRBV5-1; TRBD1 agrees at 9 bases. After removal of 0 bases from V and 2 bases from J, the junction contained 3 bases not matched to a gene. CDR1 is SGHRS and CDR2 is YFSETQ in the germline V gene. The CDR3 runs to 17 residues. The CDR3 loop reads CASSLGTGVAGANVLTF. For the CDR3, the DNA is TGCGCCAGCAGCTTGGGGACAGGGGTCGCTGGGGCCAACGTCCTGACTTTC.

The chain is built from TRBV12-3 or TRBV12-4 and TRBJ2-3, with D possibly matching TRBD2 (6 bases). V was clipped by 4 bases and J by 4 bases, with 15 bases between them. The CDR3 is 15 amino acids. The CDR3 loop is CASSSPSGVADTQYF. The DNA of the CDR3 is TGTGCCAGCAGTTCCCCCTCGGGGGTTGCAGATACGCAGTATTTT.

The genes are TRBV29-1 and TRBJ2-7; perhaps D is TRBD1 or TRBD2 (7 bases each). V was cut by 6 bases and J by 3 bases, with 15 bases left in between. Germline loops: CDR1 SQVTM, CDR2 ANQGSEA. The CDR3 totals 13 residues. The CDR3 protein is CSVAGGVLYEQYF. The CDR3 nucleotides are TGCAGCGTAGCAGGGGGGGTCCTCTACGAGCAGTACTTC.

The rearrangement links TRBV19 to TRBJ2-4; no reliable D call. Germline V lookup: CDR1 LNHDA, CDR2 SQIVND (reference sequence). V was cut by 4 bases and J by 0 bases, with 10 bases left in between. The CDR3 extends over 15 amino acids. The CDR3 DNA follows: TGTGCCAGTAGTAAACCTGCGCTAGCCAAAAACATTCAGTACTTC. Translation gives CASSKPALAKNIQYF.

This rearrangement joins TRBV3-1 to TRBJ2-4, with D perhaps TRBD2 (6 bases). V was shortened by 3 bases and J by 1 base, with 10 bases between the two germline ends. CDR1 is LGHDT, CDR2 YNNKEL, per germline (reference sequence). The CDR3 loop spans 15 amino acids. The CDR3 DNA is TGTGCCAGCAGCCAGAGTAGCGGTGCCAAAAACATTCAGTACTTC. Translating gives CASSQSSGAKNIQYF.

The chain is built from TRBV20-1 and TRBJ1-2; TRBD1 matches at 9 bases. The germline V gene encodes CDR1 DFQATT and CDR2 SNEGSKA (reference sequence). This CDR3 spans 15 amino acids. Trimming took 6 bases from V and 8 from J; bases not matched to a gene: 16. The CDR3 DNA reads TGCAGTGCGGATACCGTAGGACAGGGGCCTAGAGGCTACACCTTC. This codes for CSADTVGQGPRGYTF.

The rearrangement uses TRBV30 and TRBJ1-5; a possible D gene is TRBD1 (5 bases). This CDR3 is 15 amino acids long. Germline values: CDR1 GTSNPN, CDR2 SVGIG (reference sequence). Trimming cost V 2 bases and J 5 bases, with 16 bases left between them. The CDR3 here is CAWSTGGSGDQPQHF. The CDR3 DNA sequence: TGTGCCTGGAGTACCGGGGGATCGGGGGATCAGCCCCAGCATTTT.

The CDR3 protein is CASSSEGVRTYEQYF. The CDR3 nucleotides read TGTGCCAGCAGCTCAGAGGGGGTCCGCACCTACGAGCAGTACTTC. V usage is TRBV7-2 and J usage is TRBJ2-7, with D possibly TRBD1 on 6 matching bases. CDR1 and CDR2 (germline): SGHTA, FQGNSA. Trimming cost V 4 bases and J 2 bases, with 15 bases left between them. The CDR3 runs to 15 residues.

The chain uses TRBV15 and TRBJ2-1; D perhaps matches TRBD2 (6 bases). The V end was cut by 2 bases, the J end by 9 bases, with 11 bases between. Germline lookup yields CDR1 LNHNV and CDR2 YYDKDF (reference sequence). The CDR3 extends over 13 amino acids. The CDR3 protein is CATSRPGEAEQFF. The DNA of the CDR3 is TGTGCCACCAGCAGACCGGGAGAAGCTGAGCAGTTCTTC.

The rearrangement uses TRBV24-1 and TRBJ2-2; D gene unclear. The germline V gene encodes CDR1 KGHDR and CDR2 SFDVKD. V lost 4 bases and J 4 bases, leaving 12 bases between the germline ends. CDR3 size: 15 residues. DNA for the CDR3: TGTGCCACCAGTGAACATGGGGTAGCCACCGGGGAGCTGTTTTTT. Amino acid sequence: CATSEHGVATGELFF.

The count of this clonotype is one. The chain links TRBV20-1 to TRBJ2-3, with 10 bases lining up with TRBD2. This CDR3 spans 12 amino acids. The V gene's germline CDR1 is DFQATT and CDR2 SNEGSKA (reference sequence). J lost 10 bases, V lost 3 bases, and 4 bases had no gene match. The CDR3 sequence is CSARVGTSAQYF. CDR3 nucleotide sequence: TGCAGTGCTAGGGTCGGGACTAGCGCGCAGTATTTT.

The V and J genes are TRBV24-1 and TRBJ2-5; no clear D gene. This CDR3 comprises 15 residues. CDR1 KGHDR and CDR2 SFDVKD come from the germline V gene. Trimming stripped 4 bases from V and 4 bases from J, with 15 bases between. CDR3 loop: CATSDPDLYGETQYF. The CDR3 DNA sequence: TGTGCCACCAGTGACCCCGATCTTTACGGAGAGACCCAGTACTTC.

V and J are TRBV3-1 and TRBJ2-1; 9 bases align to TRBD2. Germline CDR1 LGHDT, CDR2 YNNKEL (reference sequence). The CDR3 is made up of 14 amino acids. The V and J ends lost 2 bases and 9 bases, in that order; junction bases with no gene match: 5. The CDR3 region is CASSQLAGESEQFF. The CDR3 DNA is TGTGCCAGCAGCCAATTAGCGGGAGAAAGTGAGCAGTTCTTC.

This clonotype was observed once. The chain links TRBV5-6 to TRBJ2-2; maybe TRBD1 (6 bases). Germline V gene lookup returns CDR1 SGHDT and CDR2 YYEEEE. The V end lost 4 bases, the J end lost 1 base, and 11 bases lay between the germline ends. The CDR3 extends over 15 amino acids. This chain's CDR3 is CASSPDRWNTGELFF. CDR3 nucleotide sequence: TGTGCCAGCAGCCCCGACAGGTGGAACACCGGGGAGCTGTTTTTT.

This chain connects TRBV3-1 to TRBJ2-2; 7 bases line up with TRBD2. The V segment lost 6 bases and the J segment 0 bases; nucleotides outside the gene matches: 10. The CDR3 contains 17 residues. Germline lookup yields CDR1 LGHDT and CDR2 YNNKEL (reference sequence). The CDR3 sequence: CASRKRLAGTNTGELFF. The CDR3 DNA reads TGTGCCAGCAGAAAACGACTAGCAGGCACGAACACCGGGGAGCTGTTTTTT.

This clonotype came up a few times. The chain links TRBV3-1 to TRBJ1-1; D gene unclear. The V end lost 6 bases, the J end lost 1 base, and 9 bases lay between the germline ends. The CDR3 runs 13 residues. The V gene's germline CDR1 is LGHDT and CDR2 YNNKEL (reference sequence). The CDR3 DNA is TGTGCCAGCAGTCAACCACAGAACACTGAAGCTTTCTTT. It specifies CASSQPQNTEAFF.

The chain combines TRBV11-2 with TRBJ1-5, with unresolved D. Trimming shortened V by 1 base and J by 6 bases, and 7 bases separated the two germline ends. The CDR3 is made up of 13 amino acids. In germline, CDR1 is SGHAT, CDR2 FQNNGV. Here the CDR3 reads CASSLGAVQPQHF. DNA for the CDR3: TGTGCCAGCAGCTTAGGGGCGGTTCAGCCCCAGCATTTT.

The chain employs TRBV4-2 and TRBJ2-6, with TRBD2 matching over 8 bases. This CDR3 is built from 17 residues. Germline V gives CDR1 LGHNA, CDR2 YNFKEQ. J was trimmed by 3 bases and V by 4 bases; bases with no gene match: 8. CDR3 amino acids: CASSPAGVLGGANVLTF. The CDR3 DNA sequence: TGTGCCAGCAGCCCAGCGGGAGTCTTAGGTGGGGCCAACGTCCTGACTTTC.

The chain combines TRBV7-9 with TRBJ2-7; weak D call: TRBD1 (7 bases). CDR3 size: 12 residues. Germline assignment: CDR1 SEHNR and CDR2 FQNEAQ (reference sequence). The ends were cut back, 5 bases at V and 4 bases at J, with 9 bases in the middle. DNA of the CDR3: TGTGCCAGCAGCCCAGGGGGGTACGAGCAGTACTTC. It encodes CASSPGGYEQYF.